This entry concerns a single TCR beta chain. The data belong to a study of cytotoxic CD8 clonotypes in ibrutinib-treated CLL. Across the whole study: The study included under twelve relapsed/refractory and under 16 treatment-naive patients; under 18 had IGHV unmutated disease. Partial response was seen in approximately 24 patients and complete response in 2; after median around 69 months, around 14 stayed remitted, some 12 progressed.

TCRdb's table, derived via immunoSEQ multiplex PCR, lists solely in-frame clones and lacks some. The sample records roughly 70,000 clones, 70% to 90% being singletons. The sample was PBMCs, taken at disease progression, from a patient treated with ibrutinib. The source of this sequence is a human donor with chronic lymphocytic leukemia.

CDR3 sequence: CASSLGAGLGSPYEQYF. The DNA of the CDR3 is TGTGCCAGCAGCTTAGGGGCGGGATTGGGCAGTCCCTACGAGCAGTACTTC. The gene calls are TRBV7-9 and TRBJ2-7; D is perhaps TRBD2 (6 bases). CDR1 is SEHNR, CDR2 FQNEAQ, per germline (reference sequence). Trimming took off 1 base at V and 2 bases at J, with 18 bases between the two ends. CDR3 length: 17 residues. Full variable domain (outside the CDR3, taken from reference TRBV7-9 and TRBJ2-7): DTGVSQNPRHKITKRGQNVTFRCDPISEHNRLYWYRQTLGQGPEFLTYFQNEAQLEKSRLLSDRFSAERPKGSFSTLEIQRTEQGDSAMYLCASSLGAGLGSPYEQYFGPGTRLTVT.